The clone carrying this T cell receptor (beta chain) was counted a few times. As yet, its antigen is unknown. Trimming left V 0 bases short and J 5 bases short, with 14 bases between. Germline V gene sequence: CDR1 LNHNV, CDR2 YYDKDF (reference sequence). CDR3 size: 16 residues. This sample was taken from a study of blood T cells in healthy people across ages. Whole-study findings and limits: Strong correlation was found linking TCR beta diversity to naive T cell percentage.

For the second PCR, which ran for about 7 to 11 cycles, a sample-barcoded 5' primer and a J-beta primer mix were used. TCRdb re-derived calls from the 5' RACE reads in MiXCR, one entry per CDR3 protein. Here the sample spans around 1.5 million distinct CDR3 sequences, roughly a third being singletons. For every donor, a draw yielded ten milliliters of peripheral blood. V is TRBV15 and J is TRBJ2-1; no definite D call. The sample was blood. The TCR sequence derives from a woman aged 25 to 45 in good health. CDR3 coding DNA: TGTGCCACCAGCAGAGATCGGCTCCGCAGAGACAATGAGCAGTTCTTC. This codes for CATSRDRLRRDNEQFF.